The clone carrying this TCR beta chain has a count of ten or more. The antigen is unknown. With listed TCR primers and previously described methods, bulk TCR libraries were prepared. TCRdb reprocessed the PCR reads via MiXCR and lists one record per CDR3 protein. The table lists under 650,000 distinct CDR3 sequences, just under 20% of them singletons. V was cut by 0 bases and J by 7 bases, with 10 bases left in between. The CDR3 spans 13 residues. Germline V gene sequence: CDR1 GTSNPN, CDR2 SVGIG (reference sequence). The data are from a study of molecular identifiers for immune sequencing clone quantification. Study results and limitations: Clones above 20 RNA copies contained over 98% of effector molecules but under 1% of naive ones. Identical TCR molecules that share a barcode could lead to an underestimation of highly expanded clone sizes.

A CD8+CD4-CCR7+CD45RA+ gate was used to sort naive CD8 T cells. The chain is built from TRBV30 and TRBJ1-5, with D perhaps matching TRBD1 (6 bases). The receptor was isolated from a human donor in good health. Some libraries in this study had Jurkat cell RNA spiked in. Sequences were obtained from naive CD8+ T cells from blood, with Jurkat cell RNA spiked in. Subset described: FACS-sorted CD8+CD4-CCR7+CD45RA+ naive T cells. CDR3 region: CAWSVGGSQPQHF. The CDR3, as DNA: TGTGCCTGGAGTGTAGGGGGTTCCCAGCCCCAGCATTTT.